This T cell receptor beta chain was documented in a study of T cell responses to AZD1222 COVID-19 vaccine. Study context: Analyses pooled second doses at about 4 or about 12 weeks. Study-wide results and caveats: In a largely white British group with more females than males, clonal diversity was possibly underestimated. In all cases, repertoires were sampled only after the peak T cell response.

On this clone: The antigen remains undetermined.

Germline V gives CDR1 MGHRA, CDR2 YSYEKL. The CDR3 loop spans 13 amino acids. The V and J ends lost 0 bases and 2 bases respectively, with 4 bases between them. Profiling relied on immunoSEQ multiplex PCR, and the TCRdb table lists in-frame clones only, not all of them. The sample contains 200,000 or so clones, roughly 93% of which appear only once. The source was peripheral blood, collected on day 0 of AZD1222 vaccination. The TCR was taken from an adult in good health. The chain couples TRBV4-1 to TRBJ1-2; D is unclear. The CDR3 protein is CASSQEGNYGYTF. In DNA, the CDR3 is TGCGCCAGCAGCCAAGAAGGGAACTATGGCTACACCTTC.